This T cell receptor (beta chain) was profiled in a study of neoadjuvant anti-PD-1 for oral cavity cancer. Cohort: HPV-negative, locally advanced oral cavity squamous cell carcinoma patients. Only in-frame clones appear in the TCRdb table, and some are missing; sequencing was by immunoSEQ multiplex PCR. The repertoire has 12,000 or so clones, about 61% of them found once; the top ten carry about 6.5%. The CDR3 extends over 16 amino acids. Germline V gene sequence: CDR1 SGHTS, CDR2 YDEGEE. V trimming: 4 bases; J trimming: 4 bases; junction bases outside the gene matches: 10. V is TRBV5-8 and J is TRBJ2-2; 7 bases align to TRBD1. The sequence derives from a person aged 40 to 85 with oral cavity squamous cell carcinoma. The donor label of this sample is uncertain. The sample consisted of tumor tissue, taken before nivolumab (anti-PD-1) treatment. In DNA form, the CDR3 reads TGTGCCAGCAGCGCGCCGGGACAGAAGATCACCGGGGAGCTGTTTTTT. As protein: CASSAPGQKITGELFF.